A single sample is the source of the 8 T cell receptor beta chains below, sequenced in a study of beta chain features in type 1 diabetes. Expressed TCRB transcripts got sequenced, as all isolated RNA was reverse transcribed. Clones were sequenced by immunoSEQ multiplex PCR, and TCRdb holds only the in-frame ones, with some missing. This table holds about 140,000 clones, 6% to 7.5% found once. Sequenced: central memory CD4+ T cells from blood. The receptors stem from a woman aged 25 to 39 in good health.

This chain's CDR3 is CASSFFSSGSSYEQYF. Here the CDR3 DNA reads TGTGCCAGCAGCTTCTTTTCTAGCGGCAGCTCCTACGAGCAGTACTTC. This rearrangement joins TRBV11-1 to TRBJ2-7, with 7 nucleotides matching TRBD2. V shed 3 bases, J shed 0 bases, and the junction held 8 bases outside the gene matches. The germline V gene has CDR1 SGHAT and CDR2 FQDESV (reference sequence). The CDR3 totals 16 residues.

There are a few counts of this clone. This rearrangement joins TRBV5-1 to TRBJ2-7; tentatively, D is TRBD2 (6 bases). V lost 0 bases, J lost 6 bases, and 13 bases lay in between. CDR1 and CDR2 (germline): SGHRS, YFSETQ. CDR3 size: 14 residues. CDR3: CASSLDGRAGEQYF. As DNA, the CDR3 is TGCGCCAGCAGCTTGGACGGGAGAGCGGGCGAGCAGTACTTC.

The rearrangement joins TRBV11-1 to TRBJ2-1, with TRBD2 identical over 8 bases. The CDR3 is 15 amino acids. V lost 1 base, J lost 2 bases, and 1 base stayed unmatched. Germline CDR1 is SGHAT and CDR2 is FQDESV (reference sequence). For the CDR3, the DNA is TGTGCCAGCAGCTTAGGTAGCGGGACCTACAATGAGCAGTTCTTC. Encoded protein: CASSLGSGTYNEQFF.

This clone has just a few counts. The J gene is TRBJ2-5, the V gene TRBV4-3, with 8 bases matching TRBD2. V trimming: 5 bases; J trimming: 5 bases; junction bases outside the gene matches: 13. CDR3 length equals 16 residues. The germline CDR1 and CDR2 sequences are LGHNA and YSLEER. For the CDR3, the DNA is TGCGCCAGCAGCTCCGGGATCGGGGGGGGCGCGGAGACCCAGTACTTC. This sequence encodes CASSSGIGGGAETQYF.

V usage is TRBV2 and J usage is TRBJ1-1; no clear D gene. The CDR3 spans 17 residues. The V end was cut by 4 bases, the J end by 0 bases, with 18 bases between. CDR1 and CDR2 (germline): SNHLY, FYNNEI. The chain's CDR3 is CASSARSTPPLNTEAFF. The CDR3 nucleotides read TGTGCCAGCAGTGCTAGGTCCACTCCCCCCCTGAACACTGAAGCTTTCTTT. The complete variable domain, with remaining parts taken from reference TRBV2 and TRBJ1-1, reads EPEVTQTPSHQVTQMGQEVILRCVPISNHLYFYWYRQILGQKVEFLVSFYNNEISEKSEIFDDQFSVERPDGSNFTLKIRSTKLEDSAMYFCASSARSTPPLNTEAFFGQGTRLTVV.

This clone has a handful of counts. The chain joins TRBV7-2 to TRBJ2-1; D is unresolved. The CDR3 runs to 13 residues. From germline, CDR1 is SGHTA and CDR2 FQGNSA. V lost 1 base, J lost 7 bases, and 8 bases lay in between. CDR3 sequence (DNA): TGTGCCAGCAGCTTAGGCCCGGTTAATGAGCAGTTCTTC. As protein: CASSLGPVNEQFF.

The chain employs TRBV5-1 and TRBJ2-1; D may be TRBD2 (5 bases). The CDR3 extends over 15 amino acids. The V and J ends lost 3 bases and 4 bases respectively, with 14 bases between them. The germline gives CDR1 SGHRS, CDR2 YFSETQ. The CDR3 is CASSYDGGLYNEQFF. CDR3 nucleotides: TGCGCCAGCAGCTACGACGGAGGCCTATACAATGAGCAGTTCTTC.

Only a few counts were recorded for this clone. The chain links TRBV2 to TRBJ2-7; TRBD1 agrees at 7 bases. CDR3 size: 15 residues. The V and J ends lost 2 bases and 1 base, in that order; junction bases with no gene match: 5. Germline V gene data show CDR1 as SNHLY and CDR2 as FYNNEI. This chain's CDR3 is CASSERPGQSYEQYF. In nucleotides, the CDR3 is TGTGCCAGCAGTGAAAGGCCGGGACAGTCCTACGAGCAGTACTTC.